The present T cell receptor beta chain was sequenced within a study of PD-1 blockade in classical Hodgkin lymphoma. Every patient was affected by relapse after autologous stem cell transplantation, while exposure to brentuximab vedotin was not uniform. The CDR3 is made up of 15 amino acids. From germline, CDR1 is SNHLY and CDR2 FYNNEI. V lost 8 bases and J lost 3; bases outside the gene matches: 10. Study findings and constraints: The repertoire differences lack a defined cause, possibly disease activity or prior therapy. Complete responders' baseline diversity resembled that of newly diagnosed patients. Newly diagnosed patients reportedly trailed healthy donors in baseline TCR diversity. The CD4+ diversity rise by C4D1 was clearest in complete responders.

Sequencing used immunoSEQ multiplex PCR; TCRdb keeps in-frame clones, though not all of them. The sample consists of roughly 61,000 clones, 80% to 90% of them appearing once. This clone occurred once. Antigen specificity is unknown. The rearrangement uses TRBV2 and TRBJ2-7; TRBD1 matches 10 bases. The receptor comes from a human donor with classical Hodgkin lymphoma. The sequencing here drew on peripheral blood mononuclear cells (PBMCs), taken at baseline. CDR3 amino acids: CASGGQGLLIYEQYF. The CDR3 DNA is TGTGCCAGCGGGGGACAGGGGCTTCTGATCTACGAGCAGTACTTC.